The 3 T cell receptor beta chains listed next were all sequenced from one sample in a study of cytomegalovirus exposure and HLA in healthy donors. The PCR contained 60 Vbeta and 13 Jbeta primers. Clones were read by immunoSEQ multiplex PCR, and TCRdb kept only the in-frame ones, dropping some. The sample has some 210,000 clones, 77% seen once. Sample: PBMCs. These receptors came from a woman aged 25 to 39 in good health and CMV-seropositive.

This chain connects TRBV7-9 to TRBJ1-1; TRBD1 is a possible D gene (5 bases). Germline loops: CDR1 SEHNR, CDR2 FQNEAQ (reference sequence). The CDR3 consists of 12 residues. The V and J ends lost 6 bases and 5 bases respectively, with 10 bases between them. The CDR3 is CASSLGETEAFF. CDR3 coding DNA: TGTGCCAGCAGTCTAGGGGAAACTGAAGCTTTCTTT.

This clone showed up just a few times. The J gene is TRBJ2-7, the V gene TRBV19; 11 positions agree with TRBD1. Per the germline V gene, CDR1 is LNHDA and CDR2 is SQIVND (reference sequence). With 3 bases clipped from V and 2 bases from J, the junction kept 9 bases outside the gene matches. The CDR3 sequence is 17 residues long. The CDR3 DNA follows: TGTGCCAGTAGTATTCAGGGGACGGGACAGGGGGCCTACGAGCAGTACTTC. Translation gives CASSIQGTGQGAYEQYF.

This clone was detected only a few times. The V call is TRBV28, the J call TRBJ2-5; 8 bases map to TRBD1. CDR1 MDHEN and CDR2 SYDVKM come from the germline V gene. This CDR3 is 13 amino acids long. Trimming removed 6 bases from V and 5 bases from J; junction bases left unmatched: 5. The CDR3 DNA reads as TGTGCCAGCAGAAGACAGGGGCGGGAGACCCAGTACTTC. This codes for CASRRQGRETQYF.